This T cell receptor beta chain was identified in a study of graft-versus-host responses after intestinal transplantation. Study results and limitations: An association linked early post-transplant HvG declines with peak circulating GvH clone levels. Within the allografts of patients who had graft-donor T cell macrochimerism, graft-versus-host to host-versus-graft clonal ratios were high.

Around 200,000 CFSE-labeled responder cells were plated with around 200,000 irradiated, violet-dye-labeled stimulator cells. CD3+CD4+ and CD3+CD8+ responders that were proliferating and CFSE-low were sorted post-reaction. Generated by immunoSEQ multiplex PCR, the TCRdb table keeps only in-frame clones and is missing some. The table has about 8,600 clones, roughly 31% seen once. Germline trimming cut 3 bases from V and 7 bases from J; bases unmatched to any gene: 5. In germline, CDR1 is SGHAT, CDR2 FQNNGV. This CDR3 spans 14 amino acids. The chain is built from TRBV11-2 and TRBJ2-5; 10 nucleotides align to TRBD2. The source was alloreactive CD4+ T cells from a mixed lymphocyte reaction culture, collected before intestinal transplant. Subset noted: CFSE-low proliferating T cells sorted from roughly 6-day pre-transplant mixed lymphocyte reaction (GvH or HvG direction). The receptor comes from a human patient who received an intestinal transplant. In DNA form, the CDR3 reads TGTGCCAGCAGCTTCGATAGACTAGCGGGGACCCAGTACTTC. Amino acid sequence: CASSFDRLAGTQYF.